The next 14 T cell receptor beta chains were all read from a single sample in a study of cytomegalovirus exposure and HLA in healthy donors (dated by TCRdb to the late 2010s). Library preparation used the immunoSEQ multiplex PCR assay. A mixture of 60 forward primers for TCR Vbeta segments and 13 reverse primers for TCR Jbeta segments was used in the multiplex PCR. TCRdb mirrors the immuneACCESS table, restricted to in-frame sequences. Some clones are absent from its copies; in checked studies, under half trace to an unresolved V gene, and the reason for the others is unknown. This sample has roughly 13,000 clones in its table, and around 58% of those were observed once. Approximately 17% of the sample is in the top ten clones. Sequencing input: PBMCs. These TCRs come from a woman aged 45-65 years in good health and CMV-seropositive.

The chain uses TRBV29-1 and TRBJ1-1; no reliable D call. Germline V gene lookup returns CDR1 SQVTM and CDR2 ANQGSEA. The V and J ends lost 6 bases and 3 bases respectively, with 11 bases between them. This CDR3 is built from 12 residues. CDR3: CSVTQLYTEAFF. CDR3 nucleotide sequence: TGCAGCGTAACACAGCTATACACTGAAGCTTTCTTT.

The chain combines TRBV7-3 with TRBJ2-1; D is unclear. Germline V lookup: CDR1 SGHTA, CDR2 FQGTGA. Trimming pared 0 bases from V and 12 bases from J, leaving 12 bases between. This CDR3 is 13 amino acids long. As DNA, the CDR3 is TGTGCCAGCAGCTTAACGGGCTCACCGAGGCAGTTCTTC. It codes for CASSLTGSPRQFF.

The chain carries TRBV2 and TRBJ2-7; D gene uncertain. The CDR3 consists of 11 residues. The germline CDR1 and CDR2 sequences are SNHLY and FYNNEI. V lost 4 bases and J lost 3, with 4 bases in between. The CDR3, as DNA: TGTGCCAGCAGTGGGCACTACGAGCAGTACGTC. It encodes CASSGHYEQYV.

The rearrangement links TRBV20-1 to TRBJ1-1; the D is unclear. The CDR3 has 11 residues. Germline V lookup: CDR1 DFQATT, CDR2 SNEGSKA (reference sequence). Trimming removed 2 bases at V and 8 bases at J, with 9 bases between. In DNA, the CDR3 is TGCAGTGCTAGACGAGGGAACGAAGCTTTCTTT. As protein: CSARRGNEAFF.

The J gene is TRBJ2-5, the V gene TRBV6-5, with a weak D call TRBD2 (6 bases). From germline, CDR1 is MNHEY and CDR2 SVGAGI. Deletions cut 6 bases from V and 5 bases from J, with 13 bases between. The CDR3 loop spans 13 amino acids. The DNA of the CDR3 is TGTGCCAGCAGGGGCGCGGGGTGGGAGACCCAGTACTTC. Translation gives CASRGAGWETQYF.

Here the CDR3 reads CSAVAGRTDTQYF. The CDR3 DNA reads as TGCAGCGCCGTAGCGGGCCGCACAGATACGCAGTATTTT. The rearrangement joins TRBV29-1 to TRBJ2-3; TRBD2 agrees at 7 bases. The germline V gene has CDR1 SQVTM and CDR2 ANQGSEA. With V trimmed by 7 bases and J by 1 base, 5 bases remained unmatched. CDR3 size: 13 residues.

The genes are TRBV4-3 and TRBJ1-4, with D uncertain. Germline lookup yields CDR1 LGHNA and CDR2 YSLEER. V was clipped by 2 bases and J by 8 bases, with 15 bases between them. The CDR3 runs to 15 residues. Written as DNA, the CDR3 is TGCGCCAGCAGCCAACCGGGTCATATTAGAGAAAAACTGTTTTTT. Protein product: CASSQPGHIREKLFF.

This chain uses TRBV6-5 with TRBJ1-1; no firm D call. V lost 2 bases, J lost 4 bases, and 8 bases lay in between. This CDR3 contains 13 residues. Germline assignment: CDR1 MNHEY and CDR2 SVGAGI. CDR3 bases: TGTGCCAGCAGTTACGAGGAAGGCACTGAAGCTTTCTTT. Translating gives CASSYEEGTEAFF.

The J gene is TRBJ2-7, the V gene TRBV4-1, with 10 bases matching TRBD1. This CDR3 is built from 17 residues. V gave up 6 bases and J gave up 3 bases; unmatched junction bases: 14. Germline V CDR1 and CDR2: MGHRA, YSYEKL. The DNA for the CDR3 is TGCGCCAGCAGTATAGTCCAGACGACAGGGGGCATCTACGAGCAGTACTTC. This translates into CASSIVQTTGGIYEQYF.

V is TRBV7-2 and J is TRBJ1-4; unclear D gene. The V end lost 5 bases, the J end lost 4 bases, and 8 bases lay between the germline ends. This CDR3 comprises 13 residues. Germline V CDR1 and CDR2: SGHTA, FQGNSA. In DNA, the CDR3 is TGTGCCAGCAGCCGAATCAGTAATGAAAAACTGTTTTTT. Residues: CASSRISNEKLFF. The full variable domain, completed using reference TRBV7-2 and TRBJ1-4, is GAGVSQSPSNKVTEKGKDVELRCDPISGHTALYWYRQSLGQGLEFLIYFQGNSAPDKSGLPSDRFSAERTGGSVSTLTIQRTQQEDSAVYLCASSRISNEKLFFGSGTQLSVL.

This clone was counted only a few times. The chain is built from TRBV28 and TRBJ1-2; maybe TRBD1 (5 bases). Germline V gene sequence: CDR1 MDHEN, CDR2 SYDVKM. The length of the CDR3 is 13 residues. V lost 5 bases and J 3 bases, leaving 10 bases between the germline ends. The CDR3: CASSGRGHYGYTF. CDR3 DNA sequence: TGTGCCAGCAGTGGGAGGGGACACTATGGCTACACCTTC.

The DNA for the CDR3 is TGCGCCAGCAGCCAAGTCTGGAATCTAGCGGATTATACGCAGTATTTT. Amino acid sequence: CASSQVWNLADYTQYF. The V gene is TRBV4-1, the J gene TRBJ2-3; TRBD2 agrees at 7 bases. Per the germline V gene, CDR1 is MGHRA and CDR2 is YSYEKL. The CDR3 loop spans 16 amino acids. The ends lost 1 base at V and 7 bases at J; junction bases unmatched: 11.

This clone has only a few counts. This chain joins TRBV7-2 and TRBJ1-1; 8 nucleotides agree with TRBD1. This CDR3 spans 15 amino acids. Trimming cost V 5 bases and J 11 bases; bases outside gene matches: 16. From germline, CDR1 is SGHTA and CDR2 FQGNSA. The DNA for the CDR3 is TGTGCCAGCAGCCAGCGGGGCGGGCAGGGGGCGCGGGCTTTCTTT. Protein: CASSQRGGQGARAFF.

The V gene is TRBV29-1, the J gene TRBJ1-1; TRBD1 agrees at 7 bases. Per germline, CDR1 SQVTM and CDR2 ANQGSEA. V lost 7 bases, J lost 1 base, and 6 bases stayed unmatched. The CDR3 spans 13 residues. CDR3 in DNA: TGCAGCGGGCAGGACAGGCCGAACACTGAAGCTTTCTTT. It yields the protein CSGQDRPNTEAFF.